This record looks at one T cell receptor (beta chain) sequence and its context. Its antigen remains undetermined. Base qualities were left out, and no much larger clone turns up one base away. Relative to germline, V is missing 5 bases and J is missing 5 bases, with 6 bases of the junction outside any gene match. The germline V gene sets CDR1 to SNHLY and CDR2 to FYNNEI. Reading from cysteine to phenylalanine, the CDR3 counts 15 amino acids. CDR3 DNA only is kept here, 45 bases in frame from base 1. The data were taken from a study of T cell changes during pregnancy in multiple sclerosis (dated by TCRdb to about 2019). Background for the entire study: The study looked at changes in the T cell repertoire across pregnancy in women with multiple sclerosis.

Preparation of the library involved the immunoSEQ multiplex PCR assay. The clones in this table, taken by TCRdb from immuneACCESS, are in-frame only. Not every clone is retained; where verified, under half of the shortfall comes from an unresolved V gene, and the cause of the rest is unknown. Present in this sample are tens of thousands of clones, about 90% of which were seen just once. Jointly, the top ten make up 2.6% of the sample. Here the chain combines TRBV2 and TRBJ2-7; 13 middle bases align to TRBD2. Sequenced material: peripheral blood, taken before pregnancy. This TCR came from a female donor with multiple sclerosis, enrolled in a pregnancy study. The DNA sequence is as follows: TGTGCCAGCAGTCCCGGGACTAGCGGGATCCACGAGCAGTACTTC. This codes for CASSPGTSGIHEQYF.